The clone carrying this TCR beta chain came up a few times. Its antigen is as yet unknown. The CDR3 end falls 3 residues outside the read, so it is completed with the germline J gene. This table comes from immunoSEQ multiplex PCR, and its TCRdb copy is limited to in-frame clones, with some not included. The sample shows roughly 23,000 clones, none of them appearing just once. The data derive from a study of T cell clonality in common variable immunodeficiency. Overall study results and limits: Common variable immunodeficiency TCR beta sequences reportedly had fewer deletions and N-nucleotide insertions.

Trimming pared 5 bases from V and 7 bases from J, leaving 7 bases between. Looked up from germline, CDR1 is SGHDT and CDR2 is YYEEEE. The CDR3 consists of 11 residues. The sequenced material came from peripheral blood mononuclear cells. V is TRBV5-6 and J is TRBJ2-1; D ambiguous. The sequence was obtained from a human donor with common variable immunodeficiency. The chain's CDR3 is CASSSGNEQFF. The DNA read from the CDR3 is TGTGCCAGCAGTTCCGGGAATGAG.